A selection of T cell receptor beta chains follows, all from one sample in a study of vaccination and CD4 T cells after COVID-19. MiXCR was run by TCRdb on the PCR reads, yielding one entry per CDR3 protein. The sample has over 10,000 distinct CDR3 sequences; around 58% are singletons. These receptors have no known antigen. The sample was CD4+ T cells from blood, cultured in vitro. These receptors all stem from a human donor who had recovered from COVID-19. Each CDR3 is given with its conserved first and last residue. A D gene is named only where the DNA matches it firmly. Rows may omit the clone size; those that give it use once, few, many or a size class.

J,D,V,size,DNA,CDR3
TRBJ2-1,TRBD2,TRBV7-8,-,TGTGCCAGCAGCTCCAATAGCGGGAGGACCCACAATGAGCAGTTCTTC,CASSSNSGRTHNEQFF
TRBJ2-7,-,TRBV20-1,medium-sized,TGCAGTGCTAGAGAGTTGGGCTACGAGCAGTACTTC,CSARELGYEQYF
TRBJ1-5,-,TRBV12-3/TRBV12-4,few,TGTGCCAGCAGTTTTGGGGACCAGCCCCAGCATTTT,CASSFGDQPQHF
TRBJ2-7,TRBD2,TRBV20-1,-,TGCAGTGCTAGACTAGCGGGAGATTACGAGCAGTACTTC,CSARLAGDYEQYF
TRBJ2-7,TRBD2,TRBV20-1,-,TGCAGTGCTAGAGATCTCAAGCGGGAGCTCCCCGAGCAGTACTTC,CSARDLKRELPEQYF
TRBJ1-5,-,TRBV19,-,TGTGCCAGTAGCACCCGAGGGGCAGGGCATCAGCCCCAGCATTTT,CASSTRGAGHQPQHF
TRBJ2-1,TRBD2,TRBV6-1,-,TGTGCCAGCAGTCCCCAAGCGGGAGGGCCCTATGAGCAGTTCTTC,CASSPQAGGPYEQFF
TRBJ2-3,-,TRBV20-1,-,TGCAGTGCTGTCTACACAGATACGCAGTATTTT,CSAVYTDTQYF
TRBJ2-7,TRBD2,TRBV4-1,-,TGCGCCAGCAGCCAAGAGGACGGGAGGGCACCCGAGCAGTACTTC,CASSQEDGRAPEQYF
TRBJ1-5,TRBD1,TRBV12-3/TRBV12-4,few,TGTGCCAGCAGTTTTAGACAGGGGGCGCGAAGTCAGCCCCAGCATTTT,CASSFRQGARSQPQHF
TRBJ2-7,-,TRBV6-1,few,TGTGCCAGCAGTGAACGGGCCTACGAGCAGTACTTC,CASSERAYEQYF
TRBJ2-2,-,TRBV18,-,TGTGCCAGCTCACCAACTAGAGCCGGGGAGCTGTTTTTT,CASSPTRAGELFF
TRBJ2-1,-,TRBV2,-,TGTGCCAGCGTCAGGGGGGAGGGAAGCAATGAGCAGTTCTTC,CASVRGEGSNEQFF
TRBJ1-2,-,TRBV7-9,-,TGTGCCAGCAGCCCTCGGACACCTTCCTCCTATGGCTACACCTTC,CASSPRTPSSYGYTF
TRBJ2-3,-,TRBV4-2,-,TGTGCCAGCAGCCAAGATACTGGGACTCTATATGATACGCAGTATTTT,CASSQDTGTLYDTQYF
TRBJ1-2,-,TRBV25-1,-,TGTGCCAGCAGTCGGGGACCTTCTTACCTTGGCTACACCTTC,CASSRGPSYLGYTF
TRBJ2-1,TRBD1,TRBV6-1,medium-sized,TGTGCCAGCAGTCACGGGACAGGGAGATACAATGAGCAGTTCTTC,CASSHGTGRYNEQFF
TRBJ1-1,-,TRBV12-3/TRBV12-4,-,TGTGCCAGCAACCCCCAGGACGGTTGGACAATTGAAGCTTTCTTT,CASNPQDGWTIEAFF
TRBJ2-5,TRBD2,TRBV5-1,once,TGCGCCAGCAGCTTGCTAGCGGGAGTGGCAGAGACCCAGTACTTC,CASSLLAGVAETQYF
TRBJ1-1,-,TRBV7-2,few,TGTGCCAGCAGCTTCGCCACCCGGGACGCGGCCTTTTCGAACACTGAAGCTTTCTTT,CASSFATRDAAFSNTEAFF
TRBJ1-3,-,TRBV6-1,-,TGTGCCAGCAGTAGAGGGCTCTCTGGAAACACCATATATTTT,CASSRGLSGNTIYF
TRBJ2-4,TRBD2,TRBV20-1,-,TGCAGTGCTAGAGATGGGGTAGCGGGGGCCAAAAACATTCAGTACTTC,CSARDGVAGAKNIQYF
TRBJ2-5,-,TRBV19,-,TGTGCCAGTAGCTCCCCGACTAGAGGGCAAGAGACCCAGTACTTC,CASSSPTRGQETQYF
TRBJ1-5,-,TRBV24-1,-,TGTGCCACCAGTGATACCCGATCACCCAATCAGCCCCAGCATTTT,CATSDTRSPNQPQHF
TRBJ1-6,-,TRBV30,-,TGTGCCTGGAGCCCCCGACCTGACGGCGGGTATTCACCCCTCCACTTT,CAWSPRPDGGYSPLHF
TRBJ2-3,-,TRBV7-3,-,TGTGCCAGCAGCTTATGGGCGACCACGCGACCAGATACGCAGTATTTT,CASSLWATTRPDTQYF
TRBJ2-3,TRBD2,TRBV6-2/TRBV6-3,few,TGTGCCAGCAAGGGACTACTAGGAGATACGCAGTATTTT,CASKGLLGDTQYF
TRBJ1-5,-,TRBV5-1,-,TGCGCCAGCAGCTTTACGAGGGCCCACCGCGGTCAGCCCCAGCATTTT,CASSFTRAHRGQPQHF
TRBJ2-5,-,TRBV20-1,-,TGCAGTGCTGTTAACGGGGAGGCCCAGTACTTC,CSAVNGEAQYF
TRBJ2-7,-,TRBV7-2,-,TGTGCCAGCAGCTTAGTACGGGGAGAGTACGAGCAGTACTTC,CASSLVRGEYEQYF
TRBJ1-2,-,TRBV10-3,-,TGTGCCATCAAACAGTTGGACACCGACTACACCTTC,CAIKQLDTDYTF
TRBJ1-5,-,TRBV7-2,-,TGTGCCACCGAGAGGCCTGGGGAGCCCCAGCATTTT,CATERPGEPQHF
TRBJ1-2,-,TRBV7-9,-,TGTGCCAGCAGCTTAGCTACAACAGGGAGCTATGGCTACACCTTC,CASSLATTGSYGYTF
TRBJ2-3,TRBD2,TRBV7-2,-,TGTGCCAGCAGCCCCCGCCTAGCGGGGGGCACAGATACGCAGTATTTT,CASSPRLAGGTDTQYF
TRBJ1-2,TRBD1,TRBV2,-,TGTGCCAGCGAGGAGGGGGCCAACTATGGCTACACCTTC,CASEEGANYGYTF
TRBJ1-2,TRBD1,TRBV7-2,few,TGTGCCAGCAGCTTAGGGACAGGGAAGTCGCCGGGGGATGGCTACACCTTC,CASSLGTGKSPGDGYTF
TRBJ2-1,TRBD2,TRBV20-1,-,TGCAGTGCCCCAGTATCAGGGACTAGCGTGGGGGGTGAGCAGTTCTTC,CSAPVSGTSVGGEQFF